The 17 T cell receptor beta chains reported below all come from one sample, sequenced in a study of naive CD8 T cells in extremely preterm neonates. Assay: immunoSEQ multiplex PCR; the TCRdb copy retains only in-frame clones and omits some. The sample comprises over 6,500 clones, 95% to 98% of which are singletons, and more than 0.3% rests with the top ten. The sample was naive CD8+ T cells from blood. The receptors were gathered from a human donor in good health.

The genes are TRBV7-6 and TRBJ2-1, with TRBD2 matching 8 bases. There are 19 residues in the CDR3. CDR1 SGHVS and CDR2 FNYEAQ come from the germline V gene. V was pared by 0 bases and J by 7 bases, with 17 bases of the junction left unmatched. CDR3 sequence reads: CASSLAVFLVAGFANEQFF. The CDR3 DNA reads TGTGCCAGCAGCTTAGCAGTCTTTCTAGTAGCGGGATTTGCGAATGAGCAGTTCTTC. Full variable domain (remainder filled in from reference TRBV7-6 and TRBJ2-1): GAGVSQSPRYKVTKRGQDVALRCDPISGHVSLYWYRQALGQGPEFLTYFNYEAQQDKSGLPNDRFSAERPEGSISTLTIQRTEQRDSAMYRCASSLAVFLVAGFANEQFFGPGTRLTVL.

This rearrangement joins TRBV29-1 to TRBJ2-2; tentative D call: TRBD2 (7 bases). Germline values: CDR1 SQVTM, CDR2 ANQGSEA. The CDR3 is 17 amino acids. V gave up 0 bases and J gave up 5 bases, with 19 bases separating them. The CDR3 loop is CSVEEGGASGYTGELFF. The CDR3 DNA sequence: TGCAGCGTTGAAGAGGGGGGGGCGTCGGGTTATACCGGGGAGCTGTTTTTT.

This clone was detected a few times. The CDR3 loop is CASSPQQGMWMNTEAFF. CDR3 DNA sequence: TGTGCCAGTAGTCCCCAACAGGGAATGTGGATGAACACTGAAGCTTTCTTT. This rearrangement joins TRBV19 to TRBJ1-1, with a tentative D call TRBD1 (6 bases). The CDR3 length is 17 residues. V was shortened by 5 bases and J by 0 bases, with 19 bases between the two germline ends. CDR1 and CDR2 from the germline V gene are LNHDA and SQIVND (reference sequence).

The V call is TRBV4-1, the J call TRBJ2-1; 7 positions agree with TRBD2. The CDR3 contains 15 residues. V lost 5 bases and J lost 0; bases outside the gene matches: 4. Per the germline V gene, CDR1 is MGHRA and CDR2 is YSYEKL. The CDR3 DNA reads TGCGCCAGCAGCTACCTAGCGGACTCCTACAATGAGCAGTTCTTC. Translation: CASSYLADSYNEQFF.

The chain employs TRBV19 and TRBJ2-3; D possibly corresponds to TRBD1 (6 bases). Germline CDR1 reads LNHDA; CDR2 reads SQIVND (reference sequence). Trimming shortened V by 2 bases and J by 2 bases, and 17 bases separated the two germline ends. The CDR3 has 17 residues. The CDR3 bases are TGTGCCAGTAGTATACGAAACAGGGCATTGAACACAGATACGCAGTATTTT. Its protein product is CASSIRNRALNTDTQYF.

The V gene is TRBV11-2, the J gene TRBJ2-3; D is undetermined. Germline loops: CDR1 SGHAT, CDR2 FQNNGV. Trimming removed 5 bases at V and 2 bases at J, with 5 bases between. The CDR3 is 12 residues long. The CDR3 here is CASSDNTDTQYF. CDR3 nucleotides: TGTGCCAGCAGCGACAACACAGATACGCAGTATTTT.

The chain uses TRBV25-1 and TRBJ1-4; D gene uncertain. CDR3 length: 16 residues. V dropped 0 bases and J dropped 0 bases, with 8 bases sitting between them. The V gene's germline CDR1 is MGHDK and CDR2 SYGVNS. CDR3 sequence (DNA): TGTGCCAGCAGTGAATATGAGGCGGCAACTAATGAAAAACTGTTTTTT. Translation: CASSEYEAATNEKLFF.

The chain carries TRBV27 and TRBJ2-1; possible D gene TRBD2, 6 bases. This CDR3 has 14 residues. CDR1 is MNHEY, CDR2 SMNVEV, per germline (reference sequence). Trimming removed 8 bases from V and 0 bases from J, with 11 bases in between. The CDR3 DNA reads as TGTGCCAGCTCTCTAGCGCCCTCCTACAATGAGCAGTTCTTC. Protein sequence: CASSLAPSYNEQFF.

This clone was seen once. This chain links TRBV4-1 with TRBJ1-5, with 8 positions matching TRBD1. The trim removed 3 bases at V and 2 bases at J, leaving 3 bases unmatched. This CDR3 comprises 15 residues. CDR1 and CDR2 (germline): MGHRA, YSYEKL. The CDR3 DNA sequence: TGCGCCAGCAGCCATCTGGGACAGGGCAATCAGCCCCAGCATTTT. Translation gives CASSHLGQGNQPQHF.

The V call is TRBV5-8, the J call TRBJ1-6; a possible D gene is TRBD1 (5 bases). V was shortened by 0 bases and J by 7 bases, with 5 bases between the two germline ends. The CDR3 has 13 residues. Germline V gene lookup returns CDR1 SGHTS and CDR2 YDEGEE. As DNA, the CDR3 is TGTGCCAGCAGCTTGGGACAGAATTCACCCCTCCACTTT. It yields the protein CASSLGQNSPLHF. Variable domain in full (rest from reference TRBV5-8 and TRBJ1-6): EAGVTQSPTHLIKTRGQQATLRCSPISGHTSVYWYQQALGLGLQFLLWYDEGEERNRGNFPPRFSGRQFPNYSSELNVNALELEDSALYLCASSLGQNSPLHFGNGTRLTVT.

The chain couples TRBV5-1 to TRBJ2-1, with 11 bases identical to TRBD2. CDR3 length: 16 amino acids. The junction had 5 bases not matched to a gene; V was cut back by 0 bases and J by 6 bases. Germline CDR1 and CDR2: SGHRS and YFSETQ. For the CDR3, the DNA is TGCGCCAGCAGCTTGGGGGTGACTAGCGGGACCAATGAGCAGTTCTTC. Amino acids: CASSLGVTSGTNEQFF.

The chain carries TRBV6-5 and TRBJ1-2; maybe TRBD1 (5 bases). Per germline, CDR1 MNHEY and CDR2 SVGAGI. There are 16 residues in the CDR3. The V gene lost 0 bases and the J gene lost 2 bases, with 13 bases spanning the gap. Here the CDR3 reads CASSYSRDGGNYGYTF. The CDR3, as DNA: TGTGCCAGCAGTTACTCGAGGGACGGAGGGAACTATGGCTACACCTTC.

This rearrangement joins TRBV6-5 to TRBJ2-7; TRBD2 is a possible D gene (6 bases). Deletions cut 4 bases from V and 5 bases from J, with 18 bases between. This CDR3 spans 15 amino acids. In germline, CDR1 is MNHEY, CDR2 SVGAGI. The CDR3 DNA follows: TGTGCCAGCAGTTCCATTCCTAGCGTCCCCCACGAGCAGTACTTC. Translation gives CASSSIPSVPHEQYF.

The chain couples TRBV30 to TRBJ2-1, with 7 nucleotides matching TRBD2. The germline CDR1 and CDR2 sequences are GTSNPN and SVGIG (reference sequence). The CDR3 is made up of 13 amino acids. After removal of 0 bases from V and 6 bases from J, the junction contained 2 bases not matched to a gene. Here the CDR3 reads CAWSVASGNEQFF. The CDR3 nucleotides read TGTGCCTGGAGTGTAGCTAGCGGCAATGAGCAGTTCTTC.

About this clone itself: Germline is not matched at one junction end, which may reflect a read error. The chain links TRBV2 to TRBJ2-5; 7 positions agree with TRBD1. The CDR3 runs to 14 residues. Germline V gene sequence: CDR1 SNHLY, CDR2 FYNNEI. The CDR3 bases are TGTGCCAGCAGATCACAGGGGCCCCAAGAGGCCCAGTACTTC. Translated, it gives CASRSQGPQEAQYF. The entire variable domain, with the rest obtained from reference TRBV2 and TRBJ2-5, is as follows: EPEVTQTPSHQVTQMGQEVILRCVPISNHLYFYWYRQILGQKVEFLVSFYNNEISEKSEIFDDQFSVERPDGSNFTLKIRSTKLEDSAMYFCASRSQGPQEAQYFGPGTRLLVL.

The chain links TRBV4-1 to TRBJ2-4; 7 bases align to TRBD2. After removal of 0 bases from V and 3 bases from J, the junction contained 14 bases not matched to a gene. This CDR3 has 19 amino acids. CDR1 and CDR2 from the germline V gene are MGHRA and YSYEKL. The CDR3 bases are TGCGCCAGCAGCCAAGATCCGAAAAGCGGGACTACCAACAAAAACATTCAGTACTTC. Encoded protein: CASSQDPKSGTTNKNIQYF.

V and J are TRBV9 and TRBJ2-3; 7 bases match TRBD2. The ends lost 10 bases at V and 0 bases at J; junction bases unmatched: 11. The CDR3 is 15 residues long. From germline, CDR1 is SGDLS and CDR2 YYNGEE. The CDR3 bases are TGTGCCGGCACTGGCGGGAGTTCTAGCACAGATACGCAGTATTTT. It codes for CAGTGGSSSTDTQYF.